These 17 T cell receptor beta chains were all obtained from the same sample, sequenced in a study of identical twins. TCRdb ran MiXCR on the 5' RACE reads and lists one entry per CDR3 protein. The table includes 200,000 to 250,000 distinct CDR3 sequences, about 7.3% detected once. The same data also contributed to another study, on yellow fever vaccine responses in identical twins.

The sequencing input was memory (CD45RO+) T cells sorted from blood. These receptors all come from a woman aged 18 to 35 in good health.

This clonotype has a handful of counts. The chain combines TRBV6-2 or TRBV6-3 with TRBJ2-5, with 11 positions matching TRBD2. Germline V CDR1 and CDR2: MNHEY, SVGEGT. V lost 5 bases, J lost 5 bases, and 10 bases stayed unmatched. The CDR3 runs to 16 residues. CDR3: CASSPPGSGGAETQYF. The CDR3 coding sequence is TGTGCCAGCAGTCCCCCCGGTAGCGGGGGGGCCGAGACCCAGTACTTC.

This clonotype showed up just a few times. The chain is built from TRBV2 and TRBJ2-7; D remains unclear. There are 13 residues in the CDR3. Trimming stripped 6 bases from V and 0 bases from J, with 9 bases between. The V gene's germline CDR1 is SNHLY and CDR2 FYNNEI. Written as DNA, the CDR3 is TGTGCCAGCAGGATCTGGAGCTCCTACGAGCAGTACTTC. Amino acid sequence: CASRIWSSYEQYF.

The V and J genes are TRBV7-9 and TRBJ2-7, with D possibly matching TRBD1 (5 bases). The CDR3 covers 13 residues. V lost 1 base to trimming and J lost 6 bases, with 10 bases between them. CDR1 is SEHNR and CDR2 is FQNEAQ in the germline V gene (reference sequence). As DNA, the CDR3 is TGTGCCAGCAGCTTAGGGGTAGGGGTCGAGCAGTACTTC. Amino acids: CASSLGVGVEQYF.

This clonotype was picked up a small number of times. The chain employs TRBV28 and TRBJ2-5, with D perhaps matching TRBD1 (6 bases). This CDR3 region has 16 residues. Trimming took off 7 bases at V and 4 bases at J, with 22 bases between the two ends. CDR1 is MDHEN and CDR2 is SYDVKM in the germline V gene. CDR3 nucleotides: TGTGCCAGCACCACCCGACCGTCAGGGGCGCGAGAGACCCAGTACTTC. Protein product: CASTTRPSGARETQYF. The variable domain in full, with the rest retrieved from reference TRBV28 and TRBJ2-5, is DVKVTQSSRYLVKRTGEKVFLECVQDMDHENMFWYRQDPGLGLRLIYFSYDVKMKEKGDIPEGYSVSREKKERFSLILESASTNQTSMYLCASTTRPSGARETQYFGPGTRLLVL.

This clonotype was seen many times. The chain links TRBV5-1 to TRBJ2-6, with D possibly TRBD1 on 5 matching bases. CDR3 length equals 16 residues. Germline V gene lookup returns CDR1 SGHRS and CDR2 YFSETQ. V shed 9 bases and J shed 0 bases, with 16 bases lying between them. The CDR3 nucleotides are TGCGCCACCTCGCAGGGTAGCTCCTCTGGGGCCAACGTCCTGACTTTC. Its translation: CATSQGSSSGANVLTF.

The sample holds a few counts of this clonotype. CDR3 in amino acids: CASSFQVEQYF. CDR3 bases: TGTGCCAGCAGTTTCCAAGTCGAGCAGTACTTC. The rearrangement uses TRBV12-3 or TRBV12-4 and TRBJ2-7; D remains unclear. This CDR3 comprises 11 residues. V was cut by 3 bases and J by 6 bases, with 6 bases left in between.

There are many counts of this clonotype. The chain links TRBV5-1 to TRBJ2-1, with a tentative D call TRBD2 (6 bases). Trimming stripped 0 bases from V and 1 base from J, with 8 bases between. Germline lookup yields CDR1 SGHRS and CDR2 YFSETQ. The CDR3 is 15 amino acids. CDR3 DNA: TGCGCCAGCAGCTTGGCTAGCGCGTCCTACAATGAGCAGTTCTTC. It is translated as CASSLASASYNEQFF.

This clonotype has a count of ten or more. This rearrangement joins TRBV12-3 or TRBV12-4 to TRBJ2-2; 10 bases align to TRBD1. The CDR3 sequence is 14 residues long. The ends lost 6 bases at V and 5 bases at J; junction bases unmatched: 3. The CDR3 reads CASSLGQGTGELFF. The CDR3 nucleotides read TGTGCCAGCAGCCTGGGACAGGGGACCGGGGAGCTGTTTTTT.

Ten or more counts support this clonotype. V and J are TRBV20-1 and TRBJ2-7, with D perhaps TRBD2 (6 bases). The CDR3 is 14 amino acids. Germline lookup yields CDR1 DFQATT and CDR2 SNEGSKA (reference sequence). The V and J ends lost 1 base and 7 bases respectively, with 17 bases between them. The CDR3: CSARVGTDRGEQYF. DNA for the CDR3: TGCAGTGCTAGAGTGGGCACGGACCGGGGGGAGCAGTACTTC.

The rearrangement links TRBV5-1 to TRBJ2-3; 8 bases align to TRBD1. The CDR3 length is 15 residues. After removal of 0 bases from V and 2 bases from J, the junction contained 2 bases not matched to a gene. Per the germline V gene, CDR1 is SGHRS and CDR2 is YFSETQ. Written as DNA, the CDR3 is TGCGCCAGCAGCTTGGTTCAGGGGGCCACAGATACGCAGTATTTT. This gives the protein CASSLVQGATDTQYF.

The CDR3 DNA sequence: TGTGCCATCAGTGAGTCGGGCGGGAGTATCGCAGATACGCAGTATTTT. Amino acid sequence: CAISESGGSIADTQYF. J is TRBJ2-3 and V is TRBV10-3, with 7 bases aligning to TRBD2. Germline assignment: CDR1 ENHRY and CDR2 SYGVKD. CDR3 length: 16 amino acids. V was pared by 0 bases and J by 4 bases, with 7 bases of the junction left unmatched.

This clonotype showed up just a few times. This rearrangement joins TRBV15 to TRBJ2-2, with 7 positions matching TRBD1. This CDR3 is 16 amino acids long. Germline CDR1 and CDR2: LNHNV and YYDKDF (reference sequence). V gave up 1 base and J gave up 4 bases; unmatched junction bases: 6. The CDR3 sequence: CATSRATGVGTGELFF. CDR3 sequence (DNA): TGTGCCACCAGCAGAGCAACAGGGGTTGGCACCGGGGAGCTGTTTTTT.

This clonotype has at least ten counts. This sequence joins TRBV5-1 and TRBJ1-2; no reliable D call. The CDR3 contains 15 residues. V dropped 0 bases and J dropped 0 bases, with 9 bases sitting between them. CDR1 SGHRS and CDR2 YFSETQ come from the germline V gene. In nucleotides, the CDR3 is TGCGCCAGCAGCTTGGGAGGCAGTGCTAACTATGGCTACACCTTC. Protein product: CASSLGGSANYGYTF.

The chain joins TRBV7-9 to TRBJ2-1; possible D gene TRBD2, 5 bases. The CDR3 runs 14 residues. Germline CDR1 is SEHNR and CDR2 is FQNEAQ (reference sequence). V was cut by 3 bases and J by 8 bases, with 14 bases left in between. The CDR3 DNA reads as TGTGCCAGCAGCTTCGATAGCGTTTTTGATGAGCAGTTCTTC. This sequence encodes CASSFDSVFDEQFF.

This clonotype was detected only a few times. The V gene is TRBV28, the J gene TRBJ1-4, with 7 bases aligning to TRBD1. The CDR3 covers 16 residues. Germline loops: CDR1 MDHEN, CDR2 SYDVKM. J was trimmed by 8 bases and V by 5 bases; bases with no gene match: 14. The CDR3 reads CASSPFRTGRREKLFF. The CDR3 DNA follows: TGTGCCAGCAGTCCCTTCCGGACAGGAAGGCGGGAAAAACTGTTTTTT.

The chain uses TRBV20-1 and TRBJ2-3, with 7 bases aligning to TRBD2. The CDR3 spans 13 residues. From germline, CDR1 is DFQATT and CDR2 SNEGSKA (reference sequence). The V and J ends lost 5 bases and 3 bases, in that order; junction bases with no gene match: 5. DNA of the CDR3: TGCAGTGCTCGACCTAGCGGAACAGATACGCAGTATTTT. It yields the protein CSARPSGTDTQYF.

This clonotype has a handful of counts. The V call is TRBV6-5, the J call TRBJ1-2; the D gene is possibly TRBD1 (6 bases). V gave up 0 bases and J gave up 6 bases, with 17 bases separating them. CDR3 length: 16 amino acids. Looked up from germline, CDR1 is MNHEY and CDR2 is SVGAGI. CDR3 sequence: CASSYSGRGESDGYTF. The CDR3, as DNA: TGTGCCAGCAGTTACTCTGGCAGGGGCGAAAGCGATGGCTACACCTTC.